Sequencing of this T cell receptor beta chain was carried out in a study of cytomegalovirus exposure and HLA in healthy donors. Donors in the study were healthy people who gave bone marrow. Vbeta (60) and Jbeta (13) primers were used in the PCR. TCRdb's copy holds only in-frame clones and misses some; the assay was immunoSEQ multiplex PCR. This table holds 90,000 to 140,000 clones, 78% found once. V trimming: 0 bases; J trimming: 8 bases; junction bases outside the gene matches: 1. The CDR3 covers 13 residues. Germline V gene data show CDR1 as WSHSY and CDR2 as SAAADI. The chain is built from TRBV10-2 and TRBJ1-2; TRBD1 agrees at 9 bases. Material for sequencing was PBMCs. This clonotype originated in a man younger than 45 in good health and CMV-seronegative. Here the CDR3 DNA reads TGCGCCAGCAGTGAGTCGGACAGGGGCGGCTACACCTTC. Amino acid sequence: CASSESDRGGYTF.